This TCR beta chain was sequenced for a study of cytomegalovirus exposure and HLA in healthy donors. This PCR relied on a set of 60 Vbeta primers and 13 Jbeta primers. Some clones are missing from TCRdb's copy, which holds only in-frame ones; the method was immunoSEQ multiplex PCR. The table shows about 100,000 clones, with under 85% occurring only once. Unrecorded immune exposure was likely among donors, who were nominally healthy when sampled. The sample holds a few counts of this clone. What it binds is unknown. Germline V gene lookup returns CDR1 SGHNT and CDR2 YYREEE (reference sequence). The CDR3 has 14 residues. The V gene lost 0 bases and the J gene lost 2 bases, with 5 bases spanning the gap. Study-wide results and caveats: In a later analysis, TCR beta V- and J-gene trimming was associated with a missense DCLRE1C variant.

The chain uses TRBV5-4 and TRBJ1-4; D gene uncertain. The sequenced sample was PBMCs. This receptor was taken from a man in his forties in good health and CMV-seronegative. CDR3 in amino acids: CASSLGHTNEKLFF. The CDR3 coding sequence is TGTGCCAGCAGCTTGGGACATACTAATGAAAAACTGTTTTTT.